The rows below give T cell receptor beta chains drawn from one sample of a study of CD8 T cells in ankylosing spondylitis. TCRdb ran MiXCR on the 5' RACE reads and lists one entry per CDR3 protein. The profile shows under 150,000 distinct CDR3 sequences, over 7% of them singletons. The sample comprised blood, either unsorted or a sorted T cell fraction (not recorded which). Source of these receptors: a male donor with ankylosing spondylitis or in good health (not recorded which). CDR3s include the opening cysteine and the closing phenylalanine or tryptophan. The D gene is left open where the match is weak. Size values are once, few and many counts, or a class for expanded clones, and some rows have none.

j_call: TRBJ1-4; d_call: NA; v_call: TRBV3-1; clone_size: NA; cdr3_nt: TGTGCCAGCAGCCAAGATTTAGCTACAGAAAAACTGTTTTTT; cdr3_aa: CASSQDLATEKLFF
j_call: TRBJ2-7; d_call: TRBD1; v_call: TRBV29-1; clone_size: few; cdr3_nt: TGCAGCGTTGAAGAGGACAGGGCCTACGAGCAGTACTTC; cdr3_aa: CSVEEDRAYEQYF
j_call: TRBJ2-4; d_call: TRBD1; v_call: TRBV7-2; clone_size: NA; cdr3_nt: TGTGCCAGCAGCCCCAAAGGACAGGGGGCTGCCAAAAACATTCAGTACTTC; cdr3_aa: CASSPKGQGAAKNIQYF
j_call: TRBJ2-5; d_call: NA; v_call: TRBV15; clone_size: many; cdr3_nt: NA; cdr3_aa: CATSKFGPGNQETQYF
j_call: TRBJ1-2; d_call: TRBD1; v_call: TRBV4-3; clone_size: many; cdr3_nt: TGCGCCAGCAGCCAAGATACAGGGGGCAGCTATGGCTACACCTTC; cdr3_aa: CASSQDTGGSYGYTF
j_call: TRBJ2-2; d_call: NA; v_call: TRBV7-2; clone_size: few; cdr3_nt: TGTGCCAGCAGCTTAGACCCTCTCGGGGAGCTGTTTTTT; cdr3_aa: CASSLDPLGELFF
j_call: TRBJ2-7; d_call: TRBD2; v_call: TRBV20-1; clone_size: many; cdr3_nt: TGCAGTGCTATTAGCGGGAGCTACGAGCAGTACTTC; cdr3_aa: CSAISGSYEQYF
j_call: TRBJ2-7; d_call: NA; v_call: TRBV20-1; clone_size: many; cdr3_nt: TGCAGTGCTACCGGGACACCTTACGAGCAGTACTTC; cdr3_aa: CSATGTPYEQYF
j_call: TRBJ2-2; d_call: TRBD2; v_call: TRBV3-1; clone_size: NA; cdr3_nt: TGTGCCAGCAGTTACACAGGGGACCTAGCGGGAGCGAACATCGGGGAGCTGTTTTTT; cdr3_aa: CASSYTGDLAGANIGELFF
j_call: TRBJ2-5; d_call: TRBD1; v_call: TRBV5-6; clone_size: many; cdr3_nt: TGTGCCAGCAGCAACACAGGGGTAGAGACCCAGTACTTC; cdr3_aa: CASSNTGVETQYF
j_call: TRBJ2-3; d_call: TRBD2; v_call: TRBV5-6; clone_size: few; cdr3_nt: TGTGCCAGCAGCTCCTCACTAGCGGGAGGAGTAGATACGCAGTATTTT; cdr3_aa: CASSSSLAGGVDTQYF
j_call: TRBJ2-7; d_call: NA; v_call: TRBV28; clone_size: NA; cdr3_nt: TGTGCCAGCAAGAAGAACTACGAGCAGTACTTC; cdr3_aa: CASKKNYEQYF
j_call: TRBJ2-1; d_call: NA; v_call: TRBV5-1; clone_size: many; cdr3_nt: TGCGCCAGCAGCTTACCAGGGGCTGTAAATGAGCAGTTCTTC; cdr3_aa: CASSLPGAVNEQFF
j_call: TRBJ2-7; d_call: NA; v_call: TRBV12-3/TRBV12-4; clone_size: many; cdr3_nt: TGTGCCAGCAGTGACTATTACGAGCAGTACTTC; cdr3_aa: CASSDYYEQYF
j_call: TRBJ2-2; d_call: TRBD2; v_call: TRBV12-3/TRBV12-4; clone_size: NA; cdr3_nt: TGTGCCAGCACCGGGACTAGCGGGAGGGAGAGCACCGGGGAGCTGTTTTTT; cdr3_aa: CASTGTSGRESTGELFF
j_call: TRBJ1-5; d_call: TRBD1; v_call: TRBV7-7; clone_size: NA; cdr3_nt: TGTGCCAGCAGCTTAAGGGACAGCCGACGGTATCAGCCCCAGCATTTT; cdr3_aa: CASSLRDSRRYQPQHF
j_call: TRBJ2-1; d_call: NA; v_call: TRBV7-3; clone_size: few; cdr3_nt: TGTGCCAGCAGCTTCGGCAGCAGTGAGCAGTTCTTC; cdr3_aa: CASSFGSSEQFF
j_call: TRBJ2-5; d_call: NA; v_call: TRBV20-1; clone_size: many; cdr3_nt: TGCAGTGCTAGAGATTCGTATCCGAAGACCCAGTACTTC; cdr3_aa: CSARDSYPKTQYF
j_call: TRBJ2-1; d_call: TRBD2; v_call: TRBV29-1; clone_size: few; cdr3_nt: TGCAGCGTGTTAGCGGGAGCTGTTTTCAATGAGCAGTTCTTC; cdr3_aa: CSVLAGAVFNEQFF
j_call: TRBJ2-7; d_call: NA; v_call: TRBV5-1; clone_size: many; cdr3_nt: TGCGCCAGCAGCTGGACTACATCCTACGAGCAGTACTTC; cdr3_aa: CASSWTTSYEQYF
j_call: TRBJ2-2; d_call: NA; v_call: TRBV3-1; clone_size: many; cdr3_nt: TGTGCCAGCAGCTCACCCGGGCCCATTAAGAACACCGGGGAGCTGTTTTTT; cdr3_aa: CASSSPGPIKNTGELFF
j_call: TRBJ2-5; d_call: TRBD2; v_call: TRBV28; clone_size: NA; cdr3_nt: TGTGCCAGCAGTTTCTTGCGAGCGGGAGTTGAGACCCAGTACTTC; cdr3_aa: CASSFLRAGVETQYF
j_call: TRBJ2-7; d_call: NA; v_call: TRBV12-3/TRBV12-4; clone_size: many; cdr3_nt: TGTGCCAGCAGTTTACGGGCCCGGAACGAGCAGTACTTC; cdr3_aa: CASSLRARNEQYF
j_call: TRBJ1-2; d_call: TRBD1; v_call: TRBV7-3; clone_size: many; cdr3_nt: TGTGCCAGCAGCAGAGGGGGACAGGGCGATGGCTACACCTTC; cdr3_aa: CASSRGGQGDGYTF
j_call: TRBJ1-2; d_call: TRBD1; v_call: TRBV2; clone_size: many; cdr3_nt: TGTGCCAGCAGTGAGACAGGGGGTCCAGGCTACACCTTC; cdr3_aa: CASSETGGPGYTF
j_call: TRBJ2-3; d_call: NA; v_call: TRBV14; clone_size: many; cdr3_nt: TGTGCCAGCAGCCAACGGACATCACTGGAGCTGGGGGAAGGCACAGATACGCAGTATTTT; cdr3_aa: CASSQRTSLELGEGTDTQYF
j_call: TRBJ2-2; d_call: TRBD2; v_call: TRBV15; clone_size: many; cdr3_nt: TGTGCCACCAGTGGACTAGCGGGTTCATGGGCCGGGGAGCTGTTTTTT; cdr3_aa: CATSGLAGSWAGELFF
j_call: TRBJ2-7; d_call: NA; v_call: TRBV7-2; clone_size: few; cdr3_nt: TGTGCCAGCAGCGACGACACCCCCTACGAGCAGTACTTC; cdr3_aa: CASSDDTPYEQYF
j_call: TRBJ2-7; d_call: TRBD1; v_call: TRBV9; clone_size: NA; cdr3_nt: TGTGCCAGCAGCGAGGGACAGGGGTTAACCTACGAGCAGTACTTC; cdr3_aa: CASSEGQGLTYEQYF
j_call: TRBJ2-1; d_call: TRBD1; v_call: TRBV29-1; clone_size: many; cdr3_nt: TGCAGCGTTGAAACTCGGGTCAGGGGGCTCGATGAGCAGTTCTTC; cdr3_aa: CSVETRVRGLDEQFF
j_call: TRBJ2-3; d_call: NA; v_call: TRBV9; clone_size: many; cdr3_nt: TGTGCCAGCAGCGTAGCTATCGGAGGGGCGCAGTATTTT; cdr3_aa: CASSVAIGGAQYF
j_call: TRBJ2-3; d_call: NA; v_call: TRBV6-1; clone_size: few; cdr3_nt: TGTGCCAGCACTCCAAGAAGCGGTTCAGATACGCAGTATTTT; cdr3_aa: CASTPRSGSDTQYF
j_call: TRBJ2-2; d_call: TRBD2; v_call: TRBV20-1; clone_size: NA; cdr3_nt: TGCAGTGCTAGAGATCGTCTAGCGGGAGTCACCGGGGAGCTGTTTTTT; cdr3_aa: CSARDRLAGVTGELFF